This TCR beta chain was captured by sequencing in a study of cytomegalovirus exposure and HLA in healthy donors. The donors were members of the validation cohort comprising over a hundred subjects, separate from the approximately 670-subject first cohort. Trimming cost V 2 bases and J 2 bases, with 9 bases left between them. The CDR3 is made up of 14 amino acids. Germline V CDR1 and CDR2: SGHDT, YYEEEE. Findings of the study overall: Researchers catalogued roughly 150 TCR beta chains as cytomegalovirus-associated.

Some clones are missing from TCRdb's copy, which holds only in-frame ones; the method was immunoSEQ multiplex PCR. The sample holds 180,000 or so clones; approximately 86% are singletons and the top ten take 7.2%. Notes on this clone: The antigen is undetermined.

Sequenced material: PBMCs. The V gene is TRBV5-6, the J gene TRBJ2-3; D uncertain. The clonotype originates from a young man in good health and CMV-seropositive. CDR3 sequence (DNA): TGTGCCAGCAGCTTTGGATCGTTCACAGATACGCAGTATTTT. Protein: CASSFGSFTDTQYF. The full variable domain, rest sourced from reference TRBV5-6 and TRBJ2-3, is DAGVTQSPTHLIKTRGQQVTLRCSPKSGHDTVSWYQQALGQGPQFIFQYYEEEERQRGNFPDRFSGHQFPNYSSELNVNALLLGDSALYLCASSFGSFTDTQYFGPGTRLTVL.